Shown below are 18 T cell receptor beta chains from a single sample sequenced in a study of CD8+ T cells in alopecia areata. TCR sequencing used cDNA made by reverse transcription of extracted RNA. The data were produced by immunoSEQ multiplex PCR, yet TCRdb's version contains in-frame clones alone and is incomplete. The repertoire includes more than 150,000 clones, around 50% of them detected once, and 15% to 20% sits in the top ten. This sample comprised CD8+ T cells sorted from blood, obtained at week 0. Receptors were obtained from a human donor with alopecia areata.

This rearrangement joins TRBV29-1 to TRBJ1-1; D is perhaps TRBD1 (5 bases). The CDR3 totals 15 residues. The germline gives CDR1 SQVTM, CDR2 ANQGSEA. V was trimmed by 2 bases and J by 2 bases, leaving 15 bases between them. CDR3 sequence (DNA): TGCAGCGTTGAAAGGGACCGGGGGTCAAACACTGAAGCTTTCTTT. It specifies CSVERDRGSNTEAFF. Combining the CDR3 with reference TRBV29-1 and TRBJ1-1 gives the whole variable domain SAVISQKPSRDICQRGTSLTIQCQVDSQVTMMFWYRQQPGQSLTLIATANQGSEATYESGFVIDKFPISRPNLTFSTLTVSNMSPEDSSIYLCSVERDRGSNTEAFFGQGTRLTVV.

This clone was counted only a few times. The CDR3 DNA sequence: TGCGCCAGCAGCCAAGCGCAGGGCTCTTATGGCTACACCTTC. Its protein product is CASSQAQGSYGYTF. The chain carries TRBV4-1 and TRBJ1-2, with D possibly being TRBD1 (5 bases). The CDR3 is 14 amino acids. Germline V CDR1 and CDR2: MGHRA, YSYEKL. V lost 1 base to trimming and J lost 5 bases, with 11 bases between them.

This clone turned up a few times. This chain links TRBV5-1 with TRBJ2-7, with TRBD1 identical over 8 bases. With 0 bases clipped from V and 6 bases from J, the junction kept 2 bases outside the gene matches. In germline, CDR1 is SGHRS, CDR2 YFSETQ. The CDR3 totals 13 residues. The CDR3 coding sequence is TGCGCCAGCAGCTTGGACAGGGGGGCCGAGCAGTACTTC. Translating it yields CASSLDRGAEQYF.

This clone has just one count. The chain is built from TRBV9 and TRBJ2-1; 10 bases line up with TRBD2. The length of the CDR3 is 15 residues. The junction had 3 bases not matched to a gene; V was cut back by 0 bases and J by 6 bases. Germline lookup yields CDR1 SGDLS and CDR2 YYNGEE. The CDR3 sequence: CASSVVERGGNEQFF. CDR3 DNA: TGTGCCAGCAGCGTAGTTGAGCGGGGGGGCAATGAGCAGTTCTTC.

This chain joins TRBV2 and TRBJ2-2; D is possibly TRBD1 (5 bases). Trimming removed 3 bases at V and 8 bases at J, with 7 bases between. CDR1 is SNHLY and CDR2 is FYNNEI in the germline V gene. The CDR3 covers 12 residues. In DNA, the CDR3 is TGTGCCAGCAGTGATCGGACAGGGGAGCTGTTTTTT. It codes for CASSDRTGELFF.

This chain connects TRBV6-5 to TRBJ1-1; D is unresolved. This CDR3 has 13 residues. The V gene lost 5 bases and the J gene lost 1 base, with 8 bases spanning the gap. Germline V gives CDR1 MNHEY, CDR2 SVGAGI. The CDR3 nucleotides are TGTGCCAGCAGTCCCTCAGAGAACACTGAAGCTTTCTTT. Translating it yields CASSPSENTEAFF.

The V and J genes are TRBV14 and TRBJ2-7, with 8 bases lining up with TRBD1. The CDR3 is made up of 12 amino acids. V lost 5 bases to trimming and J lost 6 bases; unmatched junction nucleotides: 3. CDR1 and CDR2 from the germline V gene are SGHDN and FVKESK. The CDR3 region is CASSRTGIEQYF. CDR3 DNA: TGTGCCAGCAGCAGGACAGGGATCGAGCAGTACTTC.

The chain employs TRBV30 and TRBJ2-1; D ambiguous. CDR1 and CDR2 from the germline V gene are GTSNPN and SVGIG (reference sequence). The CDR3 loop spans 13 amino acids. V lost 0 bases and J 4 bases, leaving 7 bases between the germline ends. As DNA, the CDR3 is TGTGCCTGGAGTGTAAGCCTTTACAATGAGCAGTTCTTC. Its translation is CAWSVSLYNEQFF.

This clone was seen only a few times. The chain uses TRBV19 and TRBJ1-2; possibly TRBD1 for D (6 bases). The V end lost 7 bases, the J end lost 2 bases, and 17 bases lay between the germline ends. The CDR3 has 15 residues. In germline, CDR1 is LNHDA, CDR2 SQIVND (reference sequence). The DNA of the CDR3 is TGTGCCAGTACCCAAGCGGGGCAGGGGAACTATGGCTACACCTTC. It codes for CASTQAGQGNYGYTF.

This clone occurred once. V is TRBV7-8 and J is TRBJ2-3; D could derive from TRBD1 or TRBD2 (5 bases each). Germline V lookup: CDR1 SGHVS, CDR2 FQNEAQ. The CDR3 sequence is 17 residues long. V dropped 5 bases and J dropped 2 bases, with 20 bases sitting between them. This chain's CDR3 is CASSPAGTPGATDTQYF. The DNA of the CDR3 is TGTGCCAGCAGCCCGGCCGGGACCCCCGGGGCCACAGATACGCAGTATTTT.

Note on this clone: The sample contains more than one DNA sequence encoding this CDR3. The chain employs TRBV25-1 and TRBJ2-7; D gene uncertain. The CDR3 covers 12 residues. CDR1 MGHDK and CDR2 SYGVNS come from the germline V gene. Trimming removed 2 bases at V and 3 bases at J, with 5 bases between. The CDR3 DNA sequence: TGTGCCAGCAGTGAAGGCAGCTACGAGCAGTACTTC. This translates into CASSEGSYEQYF.

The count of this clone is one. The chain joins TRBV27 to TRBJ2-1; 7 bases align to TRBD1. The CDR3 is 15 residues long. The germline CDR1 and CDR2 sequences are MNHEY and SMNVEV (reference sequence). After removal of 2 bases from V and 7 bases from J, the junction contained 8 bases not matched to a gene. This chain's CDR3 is CASSLKMGRGNEQFF. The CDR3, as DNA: TGTGCCAGCAGTTTAAAGATGGGCAGGGGGAATGAGCAGTTCTTC.

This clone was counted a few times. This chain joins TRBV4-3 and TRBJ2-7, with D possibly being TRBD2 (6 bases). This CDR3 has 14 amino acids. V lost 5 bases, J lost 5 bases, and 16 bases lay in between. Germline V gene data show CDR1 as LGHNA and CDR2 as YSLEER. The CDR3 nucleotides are TGCGCCAGCAGCTGGTCGGGGAGGACGGACGAGCAGTACTTC. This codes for CASSWSGRTDEQYF.

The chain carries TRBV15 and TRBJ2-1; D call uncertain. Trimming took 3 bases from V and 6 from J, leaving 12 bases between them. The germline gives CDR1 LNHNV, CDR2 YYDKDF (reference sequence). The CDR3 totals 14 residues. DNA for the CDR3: TGTGCCACCAGCAGGGCACGGTCGGTCAATGAGCAGTTCTTC. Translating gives CATSRARSVNEQFF.

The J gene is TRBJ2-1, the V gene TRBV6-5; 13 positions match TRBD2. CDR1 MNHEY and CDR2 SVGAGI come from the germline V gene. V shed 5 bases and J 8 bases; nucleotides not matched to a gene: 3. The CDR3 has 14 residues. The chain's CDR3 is CASSGTSGNDEQFF. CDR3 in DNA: TGTGCCAGCAGTGGGACTAGCGGGAACGATGAGCAGTTCTTC.

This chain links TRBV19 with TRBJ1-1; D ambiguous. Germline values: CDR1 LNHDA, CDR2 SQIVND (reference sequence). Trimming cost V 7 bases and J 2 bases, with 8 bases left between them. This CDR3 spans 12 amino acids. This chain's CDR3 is CASTALNTEAFF. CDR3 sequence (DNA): TGTGCCAGTACGGCACTCAACACTGAAGCTTTCTTT.

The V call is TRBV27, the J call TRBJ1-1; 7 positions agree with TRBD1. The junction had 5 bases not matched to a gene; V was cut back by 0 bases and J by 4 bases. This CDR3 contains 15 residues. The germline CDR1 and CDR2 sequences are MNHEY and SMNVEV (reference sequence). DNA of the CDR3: TGTGCCAGCAGTTTATCGGGCAGGGGGGGCACTGAAGCTTTCTTT. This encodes CASSLSGRGGTEAFF.

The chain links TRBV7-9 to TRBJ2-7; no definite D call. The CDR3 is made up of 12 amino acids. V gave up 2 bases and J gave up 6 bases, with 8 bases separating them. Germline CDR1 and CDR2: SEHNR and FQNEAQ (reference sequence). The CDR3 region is CASSLTLVEQYF. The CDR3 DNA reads TGTGCCAGCAGCTTAACCCTCGTCGAGCAGTACTTC.